The 3 T cell receptor beta chains below come from one sample, sequenced in a study of spatial heterogeneity in lung cancer (dated 2019 in TCRdb). Study-wide conclusions, independent of this receptor: The number of expanded intratumoral alpha and beta TCRs correlated with the tumor nonsynonymous mutation count.

For these receptors, no antigen is known. The time point label of this sample denotes: sample taken at primary tumor resection. Receptor libraries were prepared by 5' RACE. Sequencer: NextSeq 500. TCRdb cleaned the public reads at Q25 with fastp, built clones with MiXCR and kept in-frame beta chains. Rows matching on CDR3 protein sequence are summarized as one entry with the most common DNA and genes. This sample comprises about 100,000 distinct CDR3 sequences, 4.4% of them detected only once. The ten largest clonotypes hold over 20% of the sample. The sequencing used lung tumor tissue, collected at surgery. These receptors all stem from a male donor with early-stage non-small cell lung cancer.

This clonotype occurred many times. The rearrangement links TRBV3-1 to TRBJ2-5; 11 nucleotides align to TRBD2. The CDR3 totals 15 residues. After removal of 3 bases from V and 0 bases from J, the junction contained 0 bases not matched to a gene. Germline assignment: CDR1 LGHDT and CDR2 YNNKEL (reference sequence). The CDR3 DNA reads as TGTGCCAGCAGCCAGACTAGCGGGAACCAAGAGACCCAGTACTTC. Its protein product is CASSQTSGNQETQYF.

This clonotype was counted many times. This chain uses TRBV4-2 with TRBJ1-5; possibly TRBD1 for D (6 bases). The CDR3 contains 16 residues. Germline CDR1 LGHNA, CDR2 YNFKEQ. Trimming stripped 0 bases from V and 1 base from J, with 10 bases between. In nucleotides, the CDR3 is TGTGCCAGCAGCCAAGATTTGGGGGCAAGCAATCAGCCCCAGCATTTT. It specifies CASSQDLGASNQPQHF.

This clonotype occurred many times. The V and J genes are TRBV6-2 or TRBV6-3 and TRBJ2-1; 7 nucleotides line up with TRBD2. The CDR3 has 12 amino acids. CDR1 and CDR2 from the germline V gene are MNHEY and SVGEGT. Unmatched junction bases numbered 3, after V lost 10 bases and J lost 3 bases. CDR3 coding DNA: TGTGCCACCAGGACTAGCTACAATGAGCAGTTCTTC. Residues: CATRTSYNEQFF.